The 24 T cell receptor beta chains presented below share a single source sample, sequenced in a study of blood T cell repertoires in COVID-19. The table came from immunoSEQ multiplex PCR; TCRdb's copy has only in-frame clones and leaves some out. The sample contains 220,000 or so clones, about 80% of which appear only once. The sample comprised peripheral blood. The receptors stem from a woman of 80 years or more with acute or convalescent COVID-19.

V usage is TRBV4-1 and J usage is TRBJ2-1, with a possible D match to TRBD2 (6 bases). This CDR3 is built from 13 residues. CDR1 and CDR2 (germline): MGHRA, YSYEKL. V lost 2 bases to trimming and J lost 5 bases, with 7 bases between them. CDR3 coding DNA: TGCGCCAGCAGCCAAAGACTAGACAATGAGCAGTTCTTC. Protein: CASSQRLDNEQFF.

The genes are TRBV7-3 and TRBJ2-1; possibly TRBD2 for D (5 bases). V dropped 2 bases and J dropped 10 bases, with 12 bases sitting between them. The CDR3 runs 13 residues. Germline V gene data show CDR1 as SGHTA and CDR2 as FQGTGA. CDR3 DNA sequence: TGTGCCAGCAGCTTATTACGGGGTGGCGAGCAGTTCTTC. Its protein product is CASSLLRGGEQFF. Using reference TRBV7-3 and TRBJ2-1 for the parts outside the CDR3, the full variable domain is GAGVSQTPSNKVTEKGKYVELRCDPISGHTALYWYRQSLGQGPEFLIYFQGTGAADDSGLPNDRFFAVRPEGSVSTLKIQRTERGDSAVYLCASSLLRGGEQFFGPGTRLTVL.

The J gene is TRBJ2-7, the V gene TRBV23-1; the D gene is possibly TRBD1 (6 bases). TRBV23-1 is filed as an ORF, its function uncertain. The CDR3 loop spans 15 amino acids. V was clipped by 2 bases and J by 2 bases, with 13 bases between them. CDR3 protein: CASSQISGQTYEQYF. The CDR3 coding sequence is TGCGCCAGCAGTCAAATCTCAGGACAGACCTACGAGCAGTACTTC.

CDR3 nucleotides: TGTGCCAGCAGCCCAAGTCCCCATCTAAGGCTAGCGGTAAAGCACAATGAGCAGTTCTTC. Protein product: CASSPSPHLRLAVKHNEQFF. The J gene is TRBJ2-1, the V gene TRBV3-1 (or the pseudogene TRBV3-2); TRBD2 aligns across 7 bases. The CDR3 is 20 amino acids. Germline V gives CDR1 LGHDT, CDR2 YNNKEL (reference sequence). The V gene end was trimmed by 4 bases and the J gene end by 5 bases; junction bases not matched to a gene: 23.

J is TRBJ2-7 and V is TRBV10-3; 10 bases line up with TRBD1. V gave up 7 bases and J gave up 2 bases; unmatched junction bases: 11. Germline lookup yields CDR1 ENHRY and CDR2 SYGVKD. The length of the CDR3 is 16 residues. The CDR3 coding sequence is TGTGCCATCACCCGAGAACCGGGACAGGGGACCTACGAGCAGTACTTC. Its translation: CAITREPGQGTYEQYF.

Notes on this clone: The same CDR3 arises from other DNA sequences in this sample as well. V gene TRBV9 combines with J gene TRBJ2-7, with 8 bases identical to TRBD1. The germline V gene encodes CDR1 SGDLS and CDR2 YYNGEE. The CDR3 covers 16 residues. V shed 4 bases and J 1 base; nucleotides not matched to a gene: 10. CDR3 coding DNA: TGTGCCAGCAGCCCTAGCTCAGGGGGCGGGTCCTACGAGCAGTACTTC. This encodes CASSPSSGGGSYEQYF.

The chain recombines TRBV5-4 with TRBJ1-4, with a weak D call TRBD1 (6 bases). Germline assignment: CDR1 SGHNT and CDR2 YYREEE (reference sequence). Trimming stripped 1 base from V and 7 bases from J, with 14 bases between. This CDR3 comprises 15 residues. The CDR3 DNA reads TGTGCCAGCAGCTTGATGCAGGGGAGGGGTGAAAAACTGTTTTTT. Protein product: CASSLMQGRGEKLFF.

V gene TRBV21-1 combines with J gene TRBJ1-1. TRBV21-1 is a listed pseudogene. The CDR3 is 16 amino acids. The CDR3 spells CASSNPRGSLNTEAFF. DNA of the CDR3: TGTGCCAGCAGCAACCCCCGAGGGAGTTTGAACACTGAAGCTTTCTTT.

V and J are TRBV7-3 and TRBJ1-5, with 10 bases fitting TRBD1. There are 20 residues in the CDR3. Germline V CDR1 and CDR2: SGHTA, FQGTGA. With V trimmed by 2 bases and J by 0 bases, 13 bases remained unmatched. In nucleotides, the CDR3 is TGTGCCAGCAGCTTACCGGGGACAGGGGAGACCTTTTATAGCAATCAGCCCCAGCATTTT. As protein: CASSLPGTGETFYSNQPQHF.

A few counts support this clone. The CDR3 nucleotides are TGTGCCAGCAGCGTAGCTCCTACTGTAGTGAATGAGCAGTTCTTC. Translated, it gives CASSVAPTVVNEQFF. This chain links TRBV9 with TRBJ2-1; D is unresolved. Trimming took off 0 bases at V and 7 bases at J, with 14 bases between the two ends. CDR1 and CDR2 (germline): SGDLS, YYNGEE. This CDR3 comprises 15 residues.

The genes are TRBV2 and TRBJ1-2, with TRBD1 matching 10 bases. CDR1 and CDR2 from the germline V gene are SNHLY and FYNNEI. The CDR3 length is 14 residues. Unmatched junction bases numbered 7, after V lost 6 bases and J lost 6 bases. The CDR3 DNA reads TGTGCCAGCAGCGGACGCGGGACAGGGGATGGCTACACCTTC. Its translation: CASSGRGTGDGYTF.

The chain uses TRBV19 and TRBJ1-1, with D possibly matching TRBD1 (5 bases). The V end was cut by 6 bases, the J end by 0 bases, with 11 bases between. Germline V gene data show CDR1 as LNHDA and CDR2 as SQIVND (reference sequence). This CDR3 has 14 amino acids. CDR3 nucleotide sequence: TGTGCCAGTAGAAAGACAGAGATGAACACTGAAGCTTTCTTT. It encodes CASRKTEMNTEAFF.

This sequence joins TRBV18 and TRBJ1-1; D remains ambiguous. The ends were cut back, 6 bases at V and 3 bases at J, with 8 bases in the middle. In germline, CDR1 is KGHSH, CDR2 LQKENI. The CDR3 consists of 12 residues. The DNA for the CDR3 is TGTGCCAGCTCCGCCCTAGACACTGAAGCTTTCTTT. Its translation: CASSALDTEAFF.

The chain recombines TRBV5-1 with TRBJ1-2, with 10 nucleotides matching TRBD1. V was pared by 4 bases and J by 6 bases, with 6 bases of the junction left unmatched. Germline CDR1 reads SGHRS; CDR2 reads YFSETQ. The CDR3 covers 14 residues. The CDR3 nucleotides read TGCGCCAGCAGCGCGGACAGGGGGTCTGATGGCTACACCTTC. This gives the protein CASSADRGSDGYTF.

This chain links TRBV7-6 with TRBJ1-3; D is ambiguous. Germline CDR1 reads SGHVS; CDR2 reads FNYEAQ. The CDR3 spans 16 residues. Trimming stripped 2 bases from V and 0 bases from J, with 11 bases between. In DNA form, the CDR3 reads TGTGCCAGCAGCTTAACCCAGGCAAGCTCTGGAAACACCATATATTTT. Translation: CASSLTQASSGNTIYF. The variable domain in full, with the rest retrieved from reference TRBV7-6 and TRBJ1-3, is GAGVSQSPRYKVTKRGQDVALRCDPISGHVSLYWYRQALGQGPEFLTYFNYEAQQDKSGLPNDRFSAERPEGSISTLTIQRTEQRDSAMYRCASSLTQASSGNTIYFGEGSWLTVV.

The rearrangement links TRBV18 to TRBJ2-3, with 9 positions matching TRBD2. The V and J ends lost 6 bases and 2 bases, in that order; junction bases with no gene match: 6. Germline lookup yields CDR1 KGHSH and CDR2 LQKENI. This CDR3 has 15 residues. CDR3 in DNA: TGTGCCAGCTCCCCCCCTAGCGGGGTCACAGATACGCAGTATTTT. This sequence encodes CASSPPSGVTDTQYF.

The V gene is TRBV3-1 (or the pseudogene TRBV3-2), the J gene TRBJ2-7; D is unresolved. This CDR3 is 13 amino acids long. CDR1 and CDR2 (germline): LGHDT, YNNKEL (reference sequence). V was cut by 7 bases and J by 0 bases, with 10 bases left in between. The CDR3 DNA follows: TGTGCCAGCAAGCCAAGTAACTCCTACGAGCAGTACTTC. Its protein is CASKPSNSYEQYF.

This clone was detected only a few times. This chain uses TRBV7-3 with TRBJ2-2; tentative D call: TRBD2 (6 bases). Deletions cut 5 bases from V and 4 bases from J, with 14 bases between. The CDR3 runs 15 residues. Looked up from germline, CDR1 is SGHTA and CDR2 is FQGTGA. CDR3 DNA sequence: TGTGCCAGCAGCCCCGGGACTCCACGCACCGGGGAGCTGTTTTTT. Protein sequence: CASSPGTPRTGELFF.

This clone turned up a few times. The chain is built from TRBV4-3 and TRBJ2-2, with 9 bases matching TRBD2. Germline V gives CDR1 LGHNA, CDR2 YSLEER. The CDR3 length is 16 residues. Trimming at V came to 1 base and at J to 3 bases, leaving 3 bases not matched to a gene. This CDR3 reads CASSQVLAGDTGELFF. The CDR3, as DNA: TGCGCCAGCAGCCAAGTTTTAGCGGGGGACACCGGGGAGCTGTTTTTT.

The V and J genes are TRBV6-5 and TRBJ2-2; D is perhaps TRBD2 (5 bases). From germline, CDR1 is MNHEY and CDR2 SVGAGI. CDR3 length equals 16 residues. Trimming removed 0 bases at V and 5 bases at J, with 13 bases between. CDR3 bases: TGTGCCAGCAGTTACTCGCCGGGATTCCGGACCGGGGAGCTGTTTTTT. Translated: CASSYSPGFRTGELFF.

The chain has TRBV7-2 and TRBJ1-5; 8 nucleotides align to TRBD1. The CDR3 length is 16 residues. Germline V gene sequence: CDR1 SGHTA, CDR2 FQGNSA. The J segment lost 2 bases and the V segment lost 5 bases, leaving 8 bases of the junction unmatched. CDR3 amino acids: CASSLDRGGGNQPQHF. The CDR3 bases are TGTGCCAGCAGCCTTGACAGGGGTGGGGGCAATCAGCCCCAGCATTTT.

The chain uses TRBV15 and TRBJ1-1; D not resolved. Germline assignment: CDR1 LNHNV and CDR2 YYDKDF (reference sequence). Trimming cost V 0 bases and J 3 bases, with 14 bases left between them. The CDR3 covers 16 residues. CDR3 sequence (DNA): TGTGCCACCAGCAGAGATGGCGGCTCAGTGGACACTGAAGCTTTCTTT. Protein: CATSRDGGSVDTEAFF. Full variable domain (outside the CDR3, taken from reference TRBV15 and TRBJ1-1): DAMVIQNPRYQVTQFGKPVTLSCSQTLNHNVMYWYQQKSSQAPKLLFHYYDKDFNNEADTPDNFQSRRPNTSFCFLDIRSPGLGDTAMYLCATSRDGGSVDTEAFFGQGTRLTVV.

The V call is TRBV19, the J call TRBJ1-4; tentative D call: TRBD1 (5 bases). The germline V gene encodes CDR1 LNHDA and CDR2 SQIVND (reference sequence). Trimming took 6 bases from V and 8 from J, leaving 16 bases between them. The CDR3 contains 14 residues. The chain's CDR3 is CASRQGHSGEKLFF. The CDR3 region has the DNA TGTGCCAGTAGGCAAGGACACAGTGGCGAAAAACTGTTTTTT.

In DNA, the CDR3 is TGTGCCAGCAGCGTAGGTCAGGGATGGGGTACGCAGTATTTT. Amino acids: CASSVGQGWGTQYF. J is TRBJ2-3 and V is TRBV9, with TRBD1 as a possible D gene (5 bases). Trimming left V 0 bases short and J 8 bases short, with 13 bases between. Germline V gives CDR1 SGDLS, CDR2 YYNGEE. The CDR3 contains 14 residues.